The present entry profiles one T cell receptor (beta chain) with its context. CDR1 and CDR2 (germline): SGHNT, YYREEE (reference sequence). V lost 5 bases to trimming and J lost 7 bases, with 16 bases between them. There are 13 residues in the CDR3. Sequencing was performed with immunoSEQ multiplex PCR; in TCRdb, only in-frame clones are kept and a portion is missing. The sample lists about 170,000 clones; roughly nine tenths were seen once. These data are taken from a study of cytomegalovirus exposure and HLA in healthy donors. The V and J genes are TRBV5-4 and TRBJ2-7; D unresolved. This TCR derives from a woman younger than 45 in good health and CMV-seronegative. Sequencing was done on a sample of PBMCs. The CDR3 protein is CASSLEPYGEQYF. The CDR3 DNA follows: TGTGCCAGCAGTTTAGAGCCCTACGGGGAGCAGTACTTC.